Following are 5 T cell receptor beta chains from one sample sequenced in a study of blood T cell repertoires in COVID-19. The repertoire was sequenced with immunoSEQ multiplex PCR; TCRdb's copy has only in-frame clones and lacks some. The sample includes tens of thousands of clones, around nine tenths seen only once; the top ten take around a fifth. Sequenced input: peripheral blood. These receptors were obtained from a woman over 75 with acute or convalescent COVID-19.

Points on this clone: The same CDR3 can be traced to other DNA sequences in this sample. The rearrangement links TRBV5-1 to TRBJ1-1, with 8 bases lining up with TRBD1. V dropped 4 bases and J dropped 5; count of bases not matched to a gene: 7. This CDR3 is built from 14 residues. Per the germline V gene, CDR1 is SGHRS and CDR2 is YFSETQ. As DNA, the CDR3 is TGCGCCAGCAGCCTCCAGGGGGCCGGAACTGAAGCTTTCTTT. It specifies CASSLQGAGTEAFF.

This chain uses TRBV29-1 with TRBJ2-3, with TRBD2 matching over 9 bases. V was pared by 6 bases and J by 1 base, with 8 bases of the junction left unmatched. Germline V gene data show CDR1 as SQVTM and CDR2 as ANQGSEA. The CDR3 runs to 15 residues. In nucleotides, the CDR3 is TGCAGCGTAGCGAAAGGCGGGGGGGGCACAGATACGCAGTATTTT. This translates into CSVAKGGGGTDTQYF.

This clone was observed once. The CDR3 sequence: CASRGLAGVGGFTDTQYF. The DNA of the CDR3 is TGTGCCAGCAGAGGGCTAGCGGGAGTCGGGGGCTTCACAGATACGCAGTATTTT. The V call is TRBV5-6, the J call TRBJ2-3; 10 bases match TRBD2. After removal of 5 bases from V and 2 bases from J, the junction contained 14 bases not matched to a gene. The CDR3 has 18 amino acids. Germline CDR1 SGHDT, CDR2 YYEEEE.

This chain uses TRBV29-1 with TRBJ2-5; TRBD2 might be the D (5 bases). Germline CDR1 is SQVTM and CDR2 is ANQGSEA. The germline V and J ends were trimmed by 7 bases and 1 base, with 10 bases remaining between them. The CDR3 is 12 amino acids. In nucleotides, the CDR3 is TGCAGCGCCATCAGCGGCCAAGAGACCCAGTACTTC. Residues: CSAISGQETQYF.

The rearrangement uses TRBV6-6 and TRBJ1-6, with D perhaps TRBD1 (5 bases). The CDR3 contains 14 residues. V was shortened by 7 bases and J by 9 bases, with 16 bases between the two germline ends. Germline V gives CDR1 MNHNY, CDR2 SVGAGI (reference sequence). CDR3 loop: CASKETENFSPLHF. In DNA form, the CDR3 reads TGTGCCAGCAAGGAGACAGAGAATTTTTCACCCCTCCACTTT.